The entry below describes one TCR beta chain. The sample is drawn from a study of blood T cell repertoires in COVID-19. At the level of the study: The United States, Italy and Spain provided the acute and convalescent COVID-19 samples.

CDR1 is MDHEN, CDR2 SYDVKM, per germline. CDR3 length equals 16 residues. After removal of 5 bases from V and 2 bases from J, the junction contained 11 bases not matched to a gene. The method was immunoSEQ multiplex PCR; TCRdb's version includes in-frame clones alone and lacks a portion of them. Among roughly 200,000 clones listed, around nine tenths were seen once. The sample consisted of peripheral blood. The TCR comes from a man aged 45-60 years with COVID-19, enrolled during active disease. The rearrangement links TRBV28 to TRBJ2-5; the match to TRBD1 covers 7 bases. The CDR3 nucleotides read TGTGCCAGCAGTCCCCCGACAGGGACCCGTCAAGAGACCCAGTACTTC. It yields the protein CASSPPTGTRQETQYF.